This TCR beta chain came from a study of beta chain features in type 1 diabetes. As for the study in general: Cell yields, age and gender were similar between patients and healthy donors. Across all samples, around 98 million sorted cells were examined.

Study-level findings and limits: Shorter TCRB CDR3s, moderately but significantly so, marked every one of the four CD4+ subsets in Type 1 diabetes patients.

On this clone: Its antigen remains unknown.

Germline CDR1 reads DFQATT; CDR2 reads SNEGSKA (reference sequence). CDR3 length: 11 residues. Investigators reverse transcribed all isolated RNA, so they sequenced expressed TCRB transcripts. Profiled with immunoSEQ multiplex PCR; TCRdb holds only in-frame clones, not every one. The table shows about 150,000 clones, with around 10% occurring only once. The TCR originated in a young man in good health. Specimen: central memory CD4+ T cells from blood. The chain links TRBV20-1 to TRBJ2-7; 11 nucleotides line up with TRBD1. CDR3 in amino acids: CRGQGGDEQYF. CDR3 DNA: TGCAGGGGACAGGGGGGCGACGAGCAGTACTTC.